This TCR beta chain was recovered during a study of early T cells in non-severe SARS-CoV-2 infection. This clonotype was counted many times. The V gene lost 5 bases and the J gene lost 2 bases, with 10 bases spanning the gap. CDR3 length: 12 amino acids. Germline V gene sequence: CDR1 DFQATT, CDR2 SNEGSKA (reference sequence). Individual cDNA molecules were tagged with unique molecular identifiers, the study reported. TCRdb redid the calling of the 5' RACE reads with MiXCR, one entry per CDR3 protein. The sample consists of tens of thousands of distinct CDR3 sequences, approximately 6% of them appearing once.

Source material: whole blood. The sequence was collected from an adult who was a healthcare worker with PCR-confirmed SARS-CoV-2 infection or an uninfected control (not recorded which). The chain uses TRBV20-1 and TRBJ2-7; D perhaps matches TRBD1 (6 bases). In nucleotides, the CDR3 is TGCAGTGCTCGGACAGAGACCTACGAGCAGTACTTC. Encoded protein: CSARTETYEQYF.